This T cell receptor (beta chain) is from a study of human T cells and chemical hapten exposure. Study summary: Researchers reported sensitizing a roughly 2 cm by roughly 2 cm upper inner arm skin site with 2% DPC. The upper back received 0.01% DPC by patch testing, with results read at 6 days.

The V gene lost 5 bases and the J gene lost 6 bases, with 14 bases spanning the gap. The CDR3 is 14 residues long. CDR1 is SGHTA and CDR2 is FQGNSA in the germline V gene. The time point here: patch test 1, 2 weeks after DPC sensitization. Treatment meaning: therapeutic diphenylcyclopropenone sensitization with weekly scalp DPC. For this clonotype: Its antigen is still unknown.

The study's findings and limits: Among expanded TCRs, significantly more large CDR3 similarity clusters formed than among controls.

TCRdb passed the RACE reads through MiXCR, listing each CDR3 protein once. The sample includes about 360,000 distinct CDR3 sequences, 6% to 8.5% seen only once; the top ten take 7% to 10%. Sequencing was performed on whole blood, taken in connection with sensitization to the hapten diphenylcyclopropenone (DPC). The chain links TRBV7-2 to TRBJ1-5; D possibly corresponds to TRBD1 (6 bases). This sequence originates from a woman aged 18-35 years with alopecia areata. Some clones in this sample may be carry-over from other donors' samples. CDR3 DNA: TGTGCCAGCAGCCTAAACAGGGTATCTCAGCCCCAGCATTTT. Residues: CASSLNRVSQPQHF.